This T cell receptor (beta chain) was obtained from a study of cytomegalovirus exposure and HLA in healthy donors. Study as a whole: A prior analysis found around 110 million unique TCR beta sequences from 150 million to 200 million T cells.

Study outcomes and limitations: The only immune exposure information that was available was CMV serostatus. In vitro experiments confirmed that a few CMV-associated chains were specific for CMV antigens. The study labeled around 160 TCR beta chains cytomegalovirus-associated.

This CDR3 contains 13 residues. V lost 3 bases and J lost 5; bases outside the gene matches: 3. Germline V lookup: CDR1 SGHTA, CDR2 FQGTGA. Concerning this clone itself: The antigen remains undetermined.

PCR involved 60 Vbeta and 13 Jbeta primers. Clones were sequenced by immunoSEQ multiplex PCR, and TCRdb holds only the in-frame ones, with some missing. The sample records fewer than 150,000 clones, roughly three quarters being singletons. The chain recombines TRBV7-3 with TRBJ1-1; 7 nucleotides agree with TRBD1. The sample taken for sequencing was PBMCs. The clonotype was recovered from a woman in her forties or fifties in good health and CMV-seronegative. The CDR3 bases are TGTGCCAGCAGCTTGGGGGACAGTACTGAAGCTTTCTTT. Protein sequence: CASSLGDSTEAFF.